Shown below are 22 T cell receptor beta chains from a single sample sequenced in a study of CD8+ T cells in alopecia areata. Extracted RNA was reverse transcribed, and the resulting cDNA served as sequencing template. Sequenced by immunoSEQ multiplex PCR; TCRdb stores in-frame clones only, minus some. The sample has 95,000 to 100,000 clones, about 60% seen once. The treatment here: oral pan-JAK inhibitor, 5-10 mg twice daily. The sample here was CD8+ T cells sorted from blood, taken at approximately week 61, from a patient treated with tofacitinib. Every receptor here comes from a human donor with alopecia areata.

This clone was picked up a small number of times. The chain is built from TRBV29-1 and TRBJ2-7, with unresolved D. Trimming took 4 bases from V and 3 from J, leaving 10 bases between them. The CDR3 has 12 residues. Germline CDR1 SQVTM, CDR2 ANQGSEA. CDR3 DNA sequence: TGCAGCGTTGCTTGGAGAGACTACGAGCAGTACTTC. Translated, it gives CSVAWRDYEQYF.

V and J are TRBV7-9 and TRBJ1-1, with D possibly TRBD1 on 6 matching bases. Trimming cost V 0 bases and J 1 base, with 9 bases left between them. The CDR3 has 15 residues. Germline assignment: CDR1 SEHNR and CDR2 FQNEAQ (reference sequence). The CDR3 loop is CASSLAGGQNTEAFF. CDR3 DNA: TGTGCCAGCAGCTTAGCCGGGGGACAGAACACTGAAGCTTTCTTT.

This chain connects TRBV7-9 to TRBJ1-2, with no clear D. Germline V gene data show CDR1 as SEHNR and CDR2 as FQNEAQ (reference sequence). The CDR3 has 12 amino acids. V lost 3 bases, J lost 3 bases, and 5 bases lay in between. The CDR3: CASSFTHYGYTF. CDR3 bases: TGTGCCAGCAGCTTTACCCACTATGGCTACACCTTC. Supplemented by reference TRBV7-9 and TRBJ1-2, the full variable domain reads DTGVSQNPRHKITKRGQNVTFRCDPISEHNRLYWYRQTLGQGPEFLTYFQNEAQLEKSRLLSDRFSAERPKGSFSTLEIQRTEQGDSAMYLCASSFTHYGYTFGSGTRLTVV.

The V call is TRBV29-1, the J call TRBJ2-5; no firm D call. CDR1 SQVTM and CDR2 ANQGSEA come from the germline V gene. V was cut by 4 bases and J by 5 bases, with 5 bases left in between. This CDR3 comprises 10 residues. CDR3 in DNA: TGCAGCGTTGCTTCGGAGACCCAGTACTTC. Translating it yields CSVASETQYF. The entire variable domain, with the rest obtained from reference TRBV29-1 and TRBJ2-5, is as follows: SAVISQKPSRDICQRGTSLTIQCQVDSQVTMMFWYRQQPGQSLTLIATANQGSEATYESGFVIDKFPISRPNLTFSTLTVSNMSPEDSSIYLCSVASETQYFGPGTRLLVL.

The chain links TRBV27 to TRBJ1-4, with 7 nucleotides matching TRBD1. The CDR3 totals 14 residues. Trimming removed 5 bases from V and 8 bases from J; junction bases left unmatched: 8. Germline V gene lookup returns CDR1 MNHEY and CDR2 SMNVEV (reference sequence). CDR3 protein: CASSPGQAGEKLFF. CDR3 coding DNA: TGTGCCAGCAGTCCCGGACAGGCGGGCGAAAAACTGTTTTTT.

The V gene is TRBV2, the J gene TRBJ1-5; D is uncertain. Trimming shortened V by 3 bases and J by 7 bases, and 7 bases separated the two germline ends. CDR1 and CDR2 from the germline V gene are SNHLY and FYNNEI. This CDR3 comprises 12 residues. This chain's CDR3 is CASSDGAQPQHF. The CDR3 DNA reads TGTGCCAGCAGTGATGGCGCCCAGCCCCAGCATTTT.

The J gene is TRBJ2-5, the V gene TRBV7-3, with 8 nucleotides matching TRBD2. The CDR3 extends over 16 amino acids. Germline V gives CDR1 SGHTA, CDR2 FQGTGA. Unmatched junction bases numbered 7, after V lost 2 bases and J lost 2 bases. CDR3 sequence reads: CASSLSSSGAQETQYF. DNA for the CDR3: TGTGCCAGCAGCTTATCCAGTAGCGGGGCGCAAGAGACCCAGTACTTC.

CDR3 residues: CAWSGDRVSYEQYF. CDR3 DNA sequence: TGTGCCTGGAGTGGAGACAGAGTAAGCTACGAGCAGTACTTC. The chain recombines TRBV30 with TRBJ2-7; D is possibly TRBD1 (5 bases). The V end was cut by 1 base, the J end by 3 bases, with 13 bases between. The CDR3 contains 14 residues. Per the germline V gene, CDR1 is GTSNPN and CDR2 is SVGIG (reference sequence).

This clone was counted a few times. The J gene is TRBJ2-7, the V gene TRBV7-9, with 8 nucleotides matching TRBD2. The CDR3 sequence is 14 residues long. The J segment lost 3 bases and the V segment lost 5 bases, leaving 6 bases of the junction unmatched. Germline values: CDR1 SEHNR, CDR2 FQNEAQ (reference sequence). The CDR3 bases are TGTGCCAGCAGCCCCGCAAGCGGGGGCTACGAGCAGTACTTC. This codes for CASSPASGGYEQYF.

This chain joins TRBV4-1 and TRBJ2-1, with 9 bases aligning to TRBD2. Trimming at V came to 4 bases and at J to 7 bases, leaving 11 bases not matched to a gene. This CDR3 is 16 amino acids long. Germline V CDR1 and CDR2: MGHRA, YSYEKL. The CDR3 bases are TGCGCCAGCAGCCGAACGATGACTAGCGGTACTAATGAGCAGTTCTTC. As protein: CASSRTMTSGTNEQFF.

The chain employs TRBV5-6 and TRBJ1-5, with 7 positions matching TRBD1. Per the germline V gene, CDR1 is SGHDT and CDR2 is YYEEEE. Trimming took 0 bases from V and 4 from J; bases not matched to a gene: 4. The CDR3 contains 15 residues. The CDR3 bases are TGTGCCAGCAGCTTGGAAGGGGGCAGGAATCAGCCCCAGCATTTT. Amino acid sequence: CASSLEGGRNQPQHF.

V is TRBV15 and J is TRBJ1-1; a weak D match, TRBD1 (6 bases). CDR3 length: 16 amino acids. Germline V CDR1 and CDR2: LNHNV, YYDKDF (reference sequence). The V end lost 1 base, the J end lost 0 bases, and 12 bases lay between the germline ends. CDR3 amino acids: CATSRAGVTMNTEAFF. CDR3 sequence (DNA): TGTGCCACCAGCAGAGCAGGGGTGACCATGAACACTGAAGCTTTCTTT.

The rearrangement links TRBV30 to TRBJ1-2; tentative D call: TRBD1 (6 bases). CDR1 and CDR2 from the germline V gene are GTSNPN and SVGIG (reference sequence). CDR3 length: 13 residues. Trimming removed 7 bases at V and 4 bases at J, with 16 bases between. The CDR3 loop is CASVQGRFYGYTF. For the CDR3, the DNA is TGTGCCTCGGTCCAGGGGAGGTTCTATGGCTACACCTTC. Full variable domain (rest looked up from reference TRBV30 and TRBJ1-2): SQTIHQWPATLVQPVGSPLSLECTVEGTSNPNLYWYRQAAGRGLQLLFYSVGIGQISSEVPQNLSASRPQDRQFILSSKKLLLSDSGFYLCASVQGRFYGYTFGSGTRLTVV.

The gene calls are TRBV2 and TRBJ2-7; 9 bases are shared with TRBD2. The CDR3 is 14 residues long. V shed 7 bases, J shed 2 bases, and the junction held 6 bases outside the gene matches. Germline lookup yields CDR1 SNHLY and CDR2 FYNNEI. The CDR3 nucleotides are TGTGCCAGCACCCTAGGCGGGGGGGCCTACGAGCAGTACTTC. Translating gives CASTLGGGAYEQYF.

This clone has a single count. The gene calls are TRBV9 and TRBJ2-1, with a tentative D call TRBD2 (6 bases). Trimming cost V 4 bases and J 0 bases, with 14 bases left between them. This CDR3 comprises 16 residues. In germline, CDR1 is SGDLS, CDR2 YYNGEE. In DNA, the CDR3 is TGTGCCAGCAGCCCCCGACTAGGTAGCTCCTACAATGAGCAGTTCTTC. It encodes CASSPRLGSSYNEQFF.

The V gene is TRBV5-6, the J gene TRBJ1-4; D ambiguous. CDR3 length: 14 residues. The germline V gene encodes CDR1 SGHDT and CDR2 YYEEEE. V dropped 4 bases and J dropped 0 bases, with 7 bases sitting between them. CDR3 DNA sequence: TGTGCCAGCAGCGCGGTAGCAACTAATGAAAAACTGTTTTTT. The encoded protein is CASSAVATNEKLFF.

The chain uses TRBV27 and TRBJ1-5, with 8 nucleotides matching TRBD1. Germline V lookup: CDR1 MNHEY, CDR2 SMNVEV (reference sequence). The CDR3 is 14 amino acids. V lost 8 bases and J lost 0; bases outside the gene matches: 3. The CDR3 DNA follows: TGTGCCAGCCTGACAGGGGTTAGCAATCAGCCCCAGCATTTT. This codes for CASLTGVSNQPQHF.

This chain joins TRBV29-1 and TRBJ1-1; 7 bases are a match to TRBD1. The CDR3 has 12 amino acids. In germline, CDR1 is SQVTM, CDR2 ANQGSEA. V trimming: 8 bases; J trimming: 2 bases; junction bases outside the gene matches: 5. The CDR3 loop reads CSHRQGNTEAFF. In nucleotides, the CDR3 is TGCAGCCACCGACAGGGTAACACTGAAGCTTTCTTT.

The V and J genes are TRBV9 and TRBJ2-3; TRBD1 matches at 9 bases. The length of the CDR3 is 17 residues. V shed 0 bases, J shed 6 bases, and the junction held 11 bases outside the gene matches. Germline loops: CDR1 SGDLS, CDR2 YYNGEE. The CDR3 loop reads CASSVGTGGFYMDTQYF. The CDR3 coding sequence is TGTGCCAGCAGCGTAGGAACAGGGGGCTTCTACATGGATACGCAGTATTTT.

The rearrangement links TRBV5-6 to TRBJ1-2, with a tentative D call TRBD1 (5 bases). V gave up 4 bases and J gave up 5 bases, with 15 bases separating them. There are 14 residues in the CDR3. Germline CDR1 SGHDT, CDR2 YYEEEE. CDR3 in DNA: TGTGCCAGCAGCCCAGGGTCTTCAGTTTATGGCTACACCTTC. Its translation is CASSPGSSVYGYTF. The full variable domain, rest sourced from reference TRBV5-6 and TRBJ1-2, is DAGVTQSPTHLIKTRGQQVTLRCSPKSGHDTVSWYQQALGQGPQFIFQYYEEEERQRGNFPDRFSGHQFPNYSSELNVNALLLGDSALYLCASSPGSSVYGYTFGSGTRLTVV.

The chain is built from TRBV5-6 and TRBJ2-5; a possible D gene is TRBD2 (6 bases). The ends were cut back, 6 bases at V and 2 bases at J, with 17 bases in the middle. This CDR3 has 15 amino acids. CDR1 is SGHDT, CDR2 YYEEEE, per germline. Here the CDR3 reads CASTSLGRSQETQYF. CDR3 DNA sequence: TGTGCCAGCACCTCGCTCGGGAGATCACAAGAGACCCAGTACTTC.

This chain connects TRBV30 to TRBJ1-1, with D hard to call. Germline lookup yields CDR1 GTSNPN and CDR2 SVGIG (reference sequence). Trimming took off 4 bases at V and 5 bases at J, with 14 bases between the two ends. The CDR3 covers 13 residues. CDR3 nucleotide sequence: TGTGCCTGGAATCGGAGAGGGCGTACTGAAGCTTTCTTT. Translating it yields CAWNRRGRTEAFF.